The rows below give T cell receptor beta chains drawn from one sample of a study of shared clonotypes between healthy human individuals. Here immunoSEQ multiplex PCR was the method, and the copy in TCRdb shows in-frame clones only, minus some. The table has about 730,000 clones, 55% to 80% seen once. Sequencing used memory CD4+ T cells sorted from blood. The receptor set was obtained from a woman younger than 45 in good health. Each CDR3 is given with its conserved first and last residue. Each record gives: V gene, D gene, clone size, J gene, CDR3 DNA, CDR3 protein. A D gene is named only where the DNA matches it firmly. The size field is filled for only some rows; it gives once, few, many or a size class.

>TRBV5-4|TRBD1|.|TRBJ1-1
TGTGCCAGCAGCTTGGCGACAGGGGCGCGGAACACTGAAGCTTTCTTT
CASSLATGARNTEAFF
>TRBV7-2|.|.|TRBJ2-2
TGTGCCAGCAGCCCGCCTTCAGGGGCCAACACCGGGGAGCTGTTTTTT
CASSPPSGANTGELFF
>TRBV5-4|TRBD1|.|TRBJ2-5
TGTGCCAGCAGCTTGGCCGGGACAGCGGAGACCCAGTACTTC
CASSLAGTAETQYF
>TRBV13|.|.|TRBJ1-1
TGTGCCAGCAGCGCCTTGGGACAGAACACTGAAGCTTTCTTT
CASSALGQNTEAFF
>TRBV6-1|.|few|TRBJ2-6
TGTGCCAGCAGTGAAGCGCTACAGGTCAACTCTGGGGCCAACGTCCTGACTTTC
CASSEALQVNSGANVLTF
>TRBV10-2|.|.|TRBJ1-3
TGCGCCAGCAGTGAGCCGAGGGCTGGTGGAAACACCATATATTTT
CASSEPRAGGNTIYF
>TRBV5-6|TRBD2|once|TRBJ2-5
TGTGCCAGCAGCATGTTGGCTAGCGGGAGGGTAGAGACCCAGTACTTC
CASSMLASGRVETQYF
>TRBV10-1|.|.|TRBJ2-1
TGCGCCAGCAGCGGCAAGGCCCCCCGCTCCTACAATGAGCAGTTCTTC
CASSGKAPRSYNEQFF
>TRBV7-9|TRBD2|.|TRBJ2-2
TGTGCCAGCAGCTTAGGAGGCGGGAGGTCAATCGGGGAGCTGTTTTTT
CASSLGGGRSIGELFF
>TRBV5-1|.|.|TRBJ1-1
TGCGCCAGCAGCTTACGCAGGCAGGGGTTACTGAGTCAAGCTTTCTTT
CASSLRRQGLLSQAFF
>TRBV28|.|.|TRBJ1-1
TGTGCCAGCAGACTCCCCGAGGGGTTGTACACTGAAGCTTTCTTT
CASRLPEGLYTEAFF
>TRBV10-3|TRBD1|.|TRBJ1-5
TGTGCCAGAGCGGACAGGGGGCAAAAGCCCCAGCATTTT
CARADRGQKPQHF
>TRBV28|TRBD1|.|TRBJ1-5
TGTGCCAGCAGCCCAGACAGGGGACGACAGCCCCAGCATTTT
CASSPDRGRQPQHF
>TRBV29-1|TRBD1|.|TRBJ2-5
TGCAGCGTTGAACGGACAGGGGGTCGTCTATCGAAGACCCAGTACTTC
CSVERTGGRLSKTQYF
>TRBV7-2|.|.|TRBJ1-5
TGTGCCAGCAGCTTAAACAATCAGCCCCAGCATTTT
CASSLNNQPQHF
>TRBV5-1|.|.|TRBJ1-4
TGCGCCAGCAGCTCGATATCCAGGGGCGGCGAAAAACTGTTTTTT
CASSSISRGGEKLFF
>TRBV5-1|.|.|TRBJ1-4
TGCGCCAGCAGCTTGACAACAACTAATGAAAAACTGTTTTTT
CASSLTTTNEKLFF
>TRBV7-8|TRBD2|.|TRBJ2-1
TGTGCCAGCAGCTCGGGACTAGCGGGAGGGATTGGCGAGCAGTTCTTC
CASSSGLAGGIGEQFF
>TRBV5-1|.|.|TRBJ2-5
TGCGCCAGCAGCTTGGTTGGGGGAAGGGATGAGACCCAGTACTTC
CASSLVGGRDETQYF
>TRBV6-1|.|once|TRBJ2-5
TGTGCCAGCAGTGAAGGGGCAGGCGAAGAGACCCAGTACTTC
CASSEGAGEETQYF
>TRBV11-2|.|.|TRBJ1-1
TGTGCCAGCACCCTAATAAACACTGAAGCTTTCTTT
CASTLINTEAFF
>TRBV5-1|TRBD2|.|TRBJ2-5
TGCGCCAGCAGCTTGGCCGAGACTAGCGGGAGTGGAGAGACCCAGTACTTC
CASSLAETSGSGETQYF
>TRBV19|.|.|TRBJ1-3
TGTGCCAGCAGAGACTGGAGAAGCTCTGGAAACACCATATATTTT
CASRDWRSSGNTIYF
>TRBV28|.|.|TRBJ2-2
TGTGCCAGCAGTTTGTTTGCTGGGGAATGGAACACCGGGGAGCTGTTTTTT
CASSLFAGEWNTGELFF
>TRBV2|.|few|TRBJ2-3
TGTGCCAGCGATCTTCTAGCGACCCGCACAGATACGCAGTATTTT
CASDLLATRTDTQYF
>TRBV11-2|.|few|TRBJ1-1
TGTGCCAGCAGCTTTTCATCATCGAACACTGAAGCTTTCTTT
CASSFSSSNTEAFF
>TRBV2|TRBD1|.|TRBJ2-7
TGTGCCAGCAGTGAAATCGGGACAGGATTCTCGCTCCGAGGGCAGTACTTC
CASSEIGTGFSLRGQYF
>TRBV28|.|.|TRBJ1-5
TGTGCCAGCAGTTTATGGGGTCGTCAGGGTTATCAGCCCCAGCATTTT
CASSLWGRQGYQPQHF
>TRBV27|.|.|TRBJ1-5
TGTGCCAGCAGTCCAACGAGAGGGGGAAAGGGTCAGCCCCAGCATTTT
CASSPTRGGKGQPQHF
>TRBV5-1|TRBD2|many|TRBJ2-1
TGCGCCAGCAGCTTCTGGGGTACTAGCGGGAGGACCCGGAGAGACAATGAGCAGTTCTTC
CASSFWGTSGRTRRDNEQFF
>TRBV7-2|TRBD2|.|TRBJ2-7
TGTGCCAGCAGCTTAGCTAGCGGGAGAGGCGACGAGCAGTACTTC
CASSLASGRGDEQYF
>TRBV5-1|.|.|TRBJ2-3
TGCGCCAGCAGCTTGGCTGGGATTAAGACAGATACGCAGTATTTT
CASSLAGIKTDTQYF
>TRBV5-1|.|.|TRBJ1-5
TGCGCCAGCAGCTTGGAAGGGGGTTTAAACCAGCCCCAGCATTTT
CASSLEGGLNQPQHF
>TRBV5-5|.|few|TRBJ1-4
TGTGCCAGCAGCTTCGGTGGTGAAAAACTGTTTTTT
CASSFGGEKLFF
>TRBV7-2|.|.|TRBJ1-2
TGTGCCAGCAGCTTACGAGGGCAGGTTTATGGCTACACCTTC
CASSLRGQVYGYTF
>TRBV5-1|.|.|TRBJ2-3
TGCGCCAGCAGCGGGCGACGGGACTCCCGGGGTACGCAGTATTTT
CASSGRRDSRGTQYF
>TRBV27|TRBD2|.|TRBJ2-5
TGTGCCAGCAGTGAACTAGCGGGAGGGCCAGAGACCCAGTACTTC
CASSELAGGPETQYF
>TRBV5-1|.|.|TRBJ2-5
TGCGCCAGCAGCTTGGGGCAGGGGTTCGGCCAAGAGACCCAGTACTTC
CASSLGQGFGQETQYF
>TRBV5-1|.|.|TRBJ2-7
TGCGCCAGCAGCTTGGGACTACCAAACTACGAGCAGTACTTC
CASSLGLPNYEQYF
>TRBV2|TRBD1|few|TRBJ2-1
TGTGCCAGCAAACGACAGGGTTCAGGTAAAAATGAGCAGTTCTTC
CASKRQGSGKNEQFF
>TRBV5-6|TRBD1|few|TRBJ1-1
TGTGCCAGCAGCTTACGACAGGGTGAGACTGAAGCTTTCTTT
CASSLRQGETEAFF
>TRBV25-1|.|.|TRBJ2-3
TGTGCCAGCGGGGGGACAGATACGCAGTATTTT
CASGGTDTQYF